The 15 T cell receptor beta chains below were found in one sample sequenced in a study of blood T cells in healthy people across ages. Primers used in a second PCR of roughly 6 to 11 cycles were a sample-barcoded 5' primer and a J-beta primer mix. One entry per CDR3 protein, called by TCRdb with MiXCR from the 5' RACE reads. The top ten clones hold roughly 14% of a sample with 550,000 to 800,000 distinct CDR3 sequences, about 34% of them seen once. Sequenced input: blood. These receptors were collected from an elderly woman in good health.

For this clonotype: The junction and the germline gene differ at one end; a read error may be behind it. The rearrangement joins TRBV15 to TRBJ1-5; D gene ambiguous. The CDR3 contains 15 residues. Germline loops: CDR1 LNHNV, CDR2 YYDKDF (reference sequence). The CDR3, as DNA: TGTGCCACCGGCAGAGATACGGCTTCCGGTCAGCCCCAGCATTTT. The encoded protein is CATGRDTASGQPQHF.

This clonotype has just a few counts. The CDR3 DNA is TGTGCCAGCAGAACGACCTCTAACACTGAAGCTTTCTTT. The encoded protein is CASRTTSNTEAFF. The chain couples TRBV6-5 to TRBJ1-1; D is unclear. V was shortened by 6 bases and J by 2 bases, with 10 bases between the two germline ends. Germline loops: CDR1 MNHEY, CDR2 SVGAGI. This CDR3 region has 13 residues.

The V call is TRBV6-4, the J call TRBJ1-4; D uncertain. The germline gives CDR1 MRHNA, CDR2 SNTAGT. The CDR3 consists of 14 residues. Trimming pared 4 bases from V and 13 bases from J, leaving 19 bases between. CDR3 sequence: CASSAPGSLRGLFF. The CDR3 coding sequence is TGTGCCAGCAGTGCCCCCGGTAGCTTGCGGGGACTGTTTTTT.

The table lists this clonotype with many counts. The rearrangement uses TRBV7-2 and TRBJ2-3; D ambiguous. Per germline, CDR1 SGHTA and CDR2 FQGNSA. Trimming removed 3 bases at V and 5 bases at J, with 3 bases between. The CDR3 spans 11 residues. CDR3 coding DNA: TGTGCCAGCAGCTTTATAGATACGCAGTATTTT. This sequence encodes CASSFIDTQYF.

The genes are TRBV20-1 and TRBJ1-1; tentative D call: TRBD1 (6 bases). Germline-derived CDR1 and CDR2 are DFQATT and SNEGSKA (reference sequence). This CDR3 is built from 10 residues. V was cut by 6 bases and J by 13 bases, with 15 bases left in between. CDR3: CSARQDWGFF. Here the CDR3 DNA reads TGCAGTGCCAGACAGGATTGGGGTTTCTTT.

For this clonotype: This may come from a read error, since a much larger clone is one base off. The rearrangement uses TRBV20-1 and TRBJ2-3; either TRBD1 or TRBD2 may supply D (6 bases each). The CDR3 is 11 residues long. Germline CDR1 reads DFQATT; CDR2 reads SNEGSKA (reference sequence). V was cut by 5 bases and J by 11 bases, with 14 bases left in between. CDR3 protein: CSASKGGGQYF. The CDR3 nucleotides are TGCAGTGCTTCGAAGGGGGGAGGGCAGTATTTT.

V is TRBV7-2 and J is TRBJ1-2, with a possible D match to TRBD1 (6 bases). V was trimmed by 0 bases and J by 4 bases, leaving 21 bases between them. There are 18 residues in the CDR3. The germline CDR1 and CDR2 sequences are SGHTA and FQGNSA. This CDR3 is CASSLAPARFGGPYGYTF. CDR3 DNA sequence: TGTGCCAGCAGCTTAGCGCCCGCCAGATTTGGGGGCCCCTATGGCTACACCTTC. The entire variable domain, with the rest obtained from reference TRBV7-2 and TRBJ1-2, is as follows: GAGVSQSPSNKVTEKGKDVELRCDPISGHTALYWYRQSLGQGLEFLIYFQGNSAPDKSGLPSDRFSAERTGGSVSTLTIQRTQQEDSAVYLCASSLAPARFGGPYGYTFGSGTRLTVV.

This clonotype was seen ten or more times. The genes are TRBV20-1 and TRBJ2-1; 12 positions agree with TRBD2. In germline, CDR1 is DFQATT, CDR2 SNEGSKA (reference sequence). The CDR3 is 15 amino acids. V lost 0 bases to trimming and J lost 10 bases; unmatched junction nucleotides: 7. CDR3 in amino acids: CSARDPASGGAEQFF. The CDR3 DNA is TGCAGTGCTAGAGATCCAGCTAGCGGGGGGGCAGAGCAGTTCTTC.

Only a few counts were recorded for this clonotype. A much more abundant neighbour one base away suggests this may be a read error. The J gene is TRBJ1-2, the V gene TRBV10-3; D may be TRBD1 (5 bases). CDR1 and CDR2 (germline): ENHRY, SYGVKD. Trimming stripped 10 bases from V and 7 bases from J, with 16 bases between. The length of the CDR3 is 12 residues. The CDR3: CASRDADGGYTF. The CDR3 region has the DNA TGTGCCAGCCGGGACGCGGACGGTGGCTACACCTTC.

The CDR3 sequence: CSARGGGDNEQFF. CDR3 nucleotide sequence: TGCAGTGCTAGAGGCGGGGGAGACAATGAGCAGTTCTTC. The chain combines TRBV20-1 with TRBJ2-1; 7 bases map to TRBD2. Germline CDR1 DFQATT, CDR2 SNEGSKA (reference sequence). The CDR3 runs 13 residues. V lost 1 base, J lost 5 bases, and 2 bases stayed unmatched.

This chain links TRBV7-9 with TRBJ1-1; D gene ambiguous. The CDR3 length is 15 residues. V was pared by 4 bases and J by 1 base, with 13 bases between. Germline V gene sequence: CDR1 SEHNR, CDR2 FQNEAQ (reference sequence). CDR3 in DNA: TGTGCCAGCAGCTGGCGGTTAGCCCGGAACACTGAAGCTTTCTTT. Residues: CASSWRLARNTEAFF.

J is TRBJ2-4 and V is TRBV7-9; possibly TRBD1 or TRBD2 for D (6 bases each). V was clipped by 5 bases and J by 3 bases, with 23 bases between them. The CDR3 is 18 amino acids. The V gene's germline CDR1 is SEHNR and CDR2 FQNEAQ (reference sequence). CDR3 nucleotides: TGTGCCAGCAGCCCGAATCTAGGGGGGAACTCCGTCAAAAACATTCAGTACTTC. Protein: CASSPNLGGNSVKNIQYF. The full variable domain, with the rest looked up from reference TRBV7-9 and TRBJ2-4, is DTGVSQNPRHKITKRGQNVTFRCDPISEHNRLYWYRQTLGQGPEFLTYFQNEAQLEKSRLLSDRFSAERPKGSFSTLEIQRTEQGDSAMYLCASSPNLGGNSVKNIQYFGAGTRLSVL.

A note on this clonotype: A much more abundant neighbour one base away suggests this may be a read error. The V and J genes are TRBV5-6 and TRBJ2-7, with 7 bases that match TRBD1. The last part of the DNA fits TRBJ2-4 better; the J call may be wrong. The CDR3 is made up of 13 amino acids. Germline V gene lookup returns CDR1 SGHDT and CDR2 YYEEEE. The CDR3, as DNA: TGTGCCAGCAGTGAGACAGGGCGAAACATTCAGTACTTC. As protein: CASSETGRNIQYF.

The rearrangement links TRBV6-5 to TRBJ1-1; D gene ambiguous. V lost 0 bases to trimming and J lost 11 bases, with 13 bases between them. This CDR3 is 13 amino acids long. From germline, CDR1 is MNHEY and CDR2 SVGAGI. The CDR3 coding sequence is TGTGCCAGCAGTTACTCGGTGGGCCAAAGGGCTTTCTTT. It encodes CASSYSVGQRAFF.

This clonotype was seen many times. The V call is TRBV7-6, the J call TRBJ2-1; TRBD1 matches 8 bases. Germline V lookup: CDR1 SGHVS, CDR2 FNYEAQ. CDR3 length: 18 residues. V shed 2 bases, J shed 3 bases, and the junction held 12 bases outside the gene matches. The CDR3 DNA follows: TGTGCCAGCAGCTTAATTTCCGGGACAGGCAGTTTCTACAATGAGCAGTTCTTC. It is translated as CASSLISGTGSFYNEQFF.